This T cell receptor (beta chain) was identified during a study of cytomegalovirus exposure and HLA in healthy donors. Study findings and constraints: The authors later found most CMV-associated TCR beta chains appeared HLA-restricted. The listing of roughly 160 TCR beta chains classed them as cytomegalovirus-associated. In an earlier analysis, about 87% or about 30%: the productive usage of most TCR beta V segments.

About this clone: Its antigen is unknown.

Use of 60 Vbeta and 13 Jbeta primers characterized the PCR. As handled by the study authors: Around 80 million unique TCR beta chains, roughly 11 million of them shared, were counted by a later analysis. Clones were sequenced by immunoSEQ multiplex PCR, and TCRdb holds only the in-frame ones, with some missing. The DNA was the basis for D and trimming; V, J and clone size are from that table. The table records 100,000 or so clones, 70% to 80% of them present only once. Germline V gene lookup returns CDR1 SQVTM and CDR2 ANQGSEA. V lost 6 bases, J lost 1 base, and 9 bases stayed unmatched. The CDR3 runs to 15 residues.

This clonotype was sampled from a male donor in good health and CMV-seropositive. Sequenced sample: PBMCs. V is TRBV29-1 and J is TRBJ2-5; TRBD1 matches 9 bases. This CDR3 reads CSVNPGQGGQETQYF. CDR3 nucleotides: TGCAGCGTCAATCCGGGACAGGGTGGCCAAGAGACCCAGTACTTC.